This T cell receptor beta chain was sequenced in a study of T-cell memory formation after mild COVID-19. The germline gives CDR1 MNHEY, CDR2 SVGEGT. V shed 7 bases and J shed 2 bases, with 11 bases lying between them. This CDR3 has 13 amino acids. Note on this clonotype: The antigen is not known.

TCRalpha and TCRbeta libraries used 5'RACE with constant-segment primers and UMIs. TCRdb used MiXCR to reprocess the 5' RACE reads, holding one entry per CDR3 protein. The table has fewer than 200,000 distinct CDR3 sequences, about a fifth seen once; the top ten hold about 4%. Study results and limitations: Clonal second-wave expansions that peaked on day 37 had unconfirmed SARS-CoV-2 specificity. Clones contracting across day 15 to 85 had a balanced CD4/CD8 profile; later expanding clones leaned CD4+. Several responding clones turned up in pre-infection memory, indicating that cross-reactive memory may have taken part.

This receptor was identified in a young man who had mild COVID-19 (a few samples of this study predate the infection). Cell type and time point are not known. Sample: PBMCs or a T cell subset sorted from them (not recorded which). The genes are TRBV6-2 or TRBV6-3 and TRBJ1-1; D is perhaps TRBD1 (6 bases). The CDR3 loop reads CASKGTTNTEAFF. DNA for the CDR3: TGTGCCAGCAAGGGGACAACCAACACTGAAGCTTTCTTT.